These T cell receptor beta chains were read from a single sample in a study of cytomegalovirus exposure and HLA in healthy donors. Sequencing was performed with immunoSEQ multiplex PCR; in TCRdb, only in-frame clones are kept and a portion is missing. Among 150,000 to 200,000 clones listed, about 59% were seen once. Sequenced material: PBMCs. These receptor sequences come from a man aged 35 to 55 in good health and CMV-seronegative. Both conserved end residues are part of each CDR3. D genes are given only for firm matches. Not every row has a clone size; where given, it reads once, few, many or a size class.

D,V,size,J,CDR3,DNA
NA,TRBV2,NA,TRBJ1-1,CASSEGQMNTEAFF,TGTGCCAGCAGTGAAGGACAGATGAACACTGAAGCTTTCTTT
TRBD1,TRBV10-3,NA,TRBJ1-5,CAITDRGGQPQHF,TGTGCCATCACTGACAGGGGCGGCCAGCCCCAGCATTTT
TRBD1,TRBV7-9,NA,TRBJ1-5,CASSGGGQGQPQHF,TGTGCCAGCAGCGGAGGCGGACAGGGGCAGCCCCAGCATTTT
TRBD2,TRBV4-2,NA,TRBJ2-3,CASSQGPGLAGGPDTQYF,TGTGCCAGCAGCCAAGGCCCGGGACTAGCGGGAGGTCCAGATACGCAGTATTTT
TRBD1,TRBV7-9,once,TRBJ1-6,CASSRHSGQGNSPLHF,TGTGCCAGCAGCCGTCATTCGGGACAGGGGAATTCACCCCTCCACTTT
TRBD1,TRBV14,NA,TRBJ2-1,CASSQGAGQGKSYNEQFF,TGTGCCAGCAGCCAAGGGGCGGGACAGGGAAAGTCCTACAATGAGCAGTTCTTC
NA,TRBV4-1,NA,TRBJ1-2,CASSQPRGGSYTF,TGCGCCAGCAGCCAGCCCCGAGGGGGTAGCTACACCTTC
NA,TRBV7-2,NA,TRBJ2-2,CASSLEPGQRGPSRELFF,TGTGCCAGCAGCTTAGAACCGGGACAGCGGGGGCCCAGCAGGGAGCTGTTTTTT
TRBD2,TRBV4-1,NA,TRBJ2-7,CASSQDPSSGGFLPQYF,TGCGCCAGCAGCCAAGACCCCTCTAGCGGGGGTTTCCTACCTCAATACTTC
NA,TRBV19,NA,TRBJ2-7,CASSSPEGVFGYEQYF,TGTGCCAGTAGCTCACCAGAAGGGGTGTTCGGCTACGAGCAGTACTTC
NA,TRBV5-6,few,TRBJ1-2,CASSLQGLGGYTF,TGTGCCAGCAGCTTACAGGGATTGGGGGGCTACACCTTC
TRBD2,TRBV18,NA,TRBJ2-7,CASSPREGSYEQYF,TGTGCCAGCTCACCTCGGGAGGGGTCCTACGAGCAGTACTTC
TRBD2,TRBV7-3,few,TRBJ2-1,CASSSGLAANEQFF,TGTGCCAGCAGCTCTGGACTAGCGGCCAATGAGCAGTTCTTC
NA,TRBV19,NA,TRBJ1-3,CASSIDHGAGNTIYF,TGTGCCAGTAGTATAGATCACGGTGCTGGAAACACCATATATTTT
TRBD2,TRBV29-1,NA,TRBJ2-7,CSVGSGGDYEQYF,TGCAGCGTTGGGTCCGGGGGGGACTACGAGCAGTACTTC